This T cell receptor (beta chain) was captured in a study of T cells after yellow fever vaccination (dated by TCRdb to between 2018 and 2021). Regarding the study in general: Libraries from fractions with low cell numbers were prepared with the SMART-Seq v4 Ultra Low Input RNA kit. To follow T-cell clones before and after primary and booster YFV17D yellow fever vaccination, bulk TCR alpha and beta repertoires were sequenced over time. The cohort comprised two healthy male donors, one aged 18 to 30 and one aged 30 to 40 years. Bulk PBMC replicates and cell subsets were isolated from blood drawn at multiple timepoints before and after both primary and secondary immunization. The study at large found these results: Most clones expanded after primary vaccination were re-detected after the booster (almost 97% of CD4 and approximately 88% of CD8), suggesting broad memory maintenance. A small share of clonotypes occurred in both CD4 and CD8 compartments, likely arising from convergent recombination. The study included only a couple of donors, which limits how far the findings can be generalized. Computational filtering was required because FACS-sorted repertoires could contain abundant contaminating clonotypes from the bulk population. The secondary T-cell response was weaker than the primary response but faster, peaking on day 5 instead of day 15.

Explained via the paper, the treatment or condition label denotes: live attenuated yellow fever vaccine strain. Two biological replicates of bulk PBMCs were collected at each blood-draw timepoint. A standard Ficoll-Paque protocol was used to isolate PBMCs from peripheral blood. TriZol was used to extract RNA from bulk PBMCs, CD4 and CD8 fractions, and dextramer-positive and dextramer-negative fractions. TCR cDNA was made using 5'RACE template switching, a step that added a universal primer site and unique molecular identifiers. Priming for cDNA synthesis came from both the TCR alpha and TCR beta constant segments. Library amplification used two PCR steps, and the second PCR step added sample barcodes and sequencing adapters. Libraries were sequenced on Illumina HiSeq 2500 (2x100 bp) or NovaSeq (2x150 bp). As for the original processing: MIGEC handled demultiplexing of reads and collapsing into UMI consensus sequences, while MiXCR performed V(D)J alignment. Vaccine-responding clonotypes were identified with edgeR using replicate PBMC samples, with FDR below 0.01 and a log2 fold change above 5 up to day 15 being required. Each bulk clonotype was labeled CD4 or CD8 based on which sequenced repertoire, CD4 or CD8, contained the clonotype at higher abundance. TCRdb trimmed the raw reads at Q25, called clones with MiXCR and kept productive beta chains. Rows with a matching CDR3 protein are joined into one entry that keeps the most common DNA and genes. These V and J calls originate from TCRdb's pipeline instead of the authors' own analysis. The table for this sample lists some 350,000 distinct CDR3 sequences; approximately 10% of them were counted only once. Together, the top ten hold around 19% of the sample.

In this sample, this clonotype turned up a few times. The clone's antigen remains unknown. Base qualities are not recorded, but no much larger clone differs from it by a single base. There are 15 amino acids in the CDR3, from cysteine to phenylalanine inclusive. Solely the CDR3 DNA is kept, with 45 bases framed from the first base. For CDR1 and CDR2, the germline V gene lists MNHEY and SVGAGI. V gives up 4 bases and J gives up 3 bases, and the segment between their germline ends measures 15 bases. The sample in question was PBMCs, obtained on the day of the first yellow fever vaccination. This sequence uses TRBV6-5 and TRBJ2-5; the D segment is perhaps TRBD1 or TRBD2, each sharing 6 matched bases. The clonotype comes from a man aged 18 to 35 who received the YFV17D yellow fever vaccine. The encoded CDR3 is CASSLRGALKETQYF. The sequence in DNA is TGTGCCAGCAGTTTAAGGGGGGCCTTGAAAGAGACCCAGTACTTC.